The 23 T cell receptor beta chains below come from one sample, sequenced in a study of regulatory T cells in long-lasting Graves disease. Noted time point: persistent/refractory GD, antithyroid drugs over 5 years with positive TRAb. From PBMCs, RNA was extracted and then used to make the TCR library. Arm-PCR of CDR3 regions with iRepertoire HTBI primers generated TCR beta libraries. From the multiplex PCR reads, TCRdb called clonotypes with MiXCR, one entry per CDR3 protein. The sample has roughly 400,000 distinct CDR3 sequences; roughly 21% are singletons. Here the sequenced sample was peripheral blood mononuclear cells (PBMCs), taken when the disease was refractory, from a patient treated with antithyroid drugs. The receptors were gathered from a female donor with Graves disease.

The J gene is TRBJ2-7, the V gene TRBV9; D is perhaps TRBD2 (5 bases). CDR3 length: 13 residues. Germline lookup yields CDR1 SGDLS and CDR2 YYNGEE. The V and J ends lost 4 bases and 6 bases respectively, with 14 bases between them. CDR3 region: CASSPTGETEQYF. The CDR3 DNA reads TGTGCCAGCAGCCCGACCGGGGAGACCGAGCAGTACTTC. The complete variable domain, with remaining parts taken from reference TRBV9 and TRBJ2-7, reads DSGVTQTPKHLITATGQRVTLRCSPRSGDLSVYWYQQSLDQGLQFLIQYYNGEERAKGNILERFSAQQFPDLHSELNLSSLELGDSALYFCASSPTGETEQYFGPGTRLTVT.

This chain joins TRBV27 and TRBJ2-1, with 9 bases identical to TRBD2. This CDR3 is built from 14 residues. CDR1 and CDR2 from the germline V gene are MNHEY and SMNVEV (reference sequence). Trimming cost V 3 bases and J 7 bases; bases outside gene matches: 4. This chain's CDR3 is CASSFLTSGNEQFF. Written as DNA, the CDR3 is TGTGCCAGCAGTTTTTTGACTAGCGGAAATGAGCAGTTCTTC.

This clonotype has only a few counts. The rearrangement links TRBV20-1 to TRBJ1-5; D gene unclear. Germline loops: CDR1 DFQATT, CDR2 SNEGSKA (reference sequence). CDR3 length: 14 amino acids. Trimming shortened V by 4 bases and J by 1 base, and 11 bases separated the two germline ends. The CDR3 reads CSAKNEWSNQPQHF. The CDR3 bases are TGCAGTGCTAAAAACGAATGGAGCAATCAGCCCCAGCATTTT.

This clonotype has at least ten counts. The rearrangement joins TRBV6-5 to TRBJ2-7; no clear D. The CDR3 length is 17 residues. Trimming pared 0 bases from V and 2 bases from J, leaving 17 bases between. Germline V gene data show CDR1 as MNHEY and CDR2 as SVGAGI. CDR3: CASSYSIIRKPTYEQYF. The CDR3, as DNA: TGTGCCAGCAGTTACTCGATAATTCGTAAACCAACCTACGAGCAGTACTTC.

At least ten counts were recorded for this clonotype. The CDR3 spells CSVAPTSKVETQYF. The CDR3 DNA reads as TGCAGCGTTGCCCCGACTAGTAAGGTTGAGACCCAGTACTTC. The V and J genes are TRBV29-1 and TRBJ2-5; D perhaps matches TRBD2 (6 bases). The germline gives CDR1 SQVTM, CDR2 ANQGSEA. Trimming stripped 4 bases from V and 5 bases from J, with 17 bases between. The CDR3 is made up of 14 amino acids.

The table lists this clonotype with a few counts. J is TRBJ2-7 and V is TRBV4-1; D is unresolved. Trimming took off 3 bases at V and 5 bases at J, with 8 bases between the two ends. From germline, CDR1 is MGHRA and CDR2 YSYEKL. The CDR3 length is 12 residues. This chain's CDR3 is CASSQGLDEQYF. In DNA form, the CDR3 reads TGCGCCAGCAGCCAGGGGTTAGACGAGCAGTACTTC.

This clonotype was observed a handful of times. This sequence joins TRBV11-2 and TRBJ2-2, with D tentatively TRBD1 or TRBD2 (5 bases each). Germline V lookup: CDR1 SGHAT, CDR2 FQNNGV. Trimming removed 4 bases at V and 5 bases at J, with 20 bases between. The CDR3 totals 17 residues. CDR3 amino acids: CASSSFRTGLGTGELFF. The CDR3 DNA sequence: TGTGCCAGCAGCTCATTTCGTACGGGGCTTGGGACCGGGGAGCTGTTTTTT.

This clonotype was detected only a few times. The rearrangement links TRBV20-1 to TRBJ1-1; no reliable D call. Trimming stripped 0 bases from V and 8 bases from J, with 13 bases between. Germline CDR1 reads DFQATT; CDR2 reads SNEGSKA (reference sequence). The CDR3 sequence is 13 residues long. Written as DNA, the CDR3 is TGCAGTGCTAGAGATGGGGAGGGAAGAGAAGCTTTCTTT. Amino acid sequence: CSARDGEGREAFF.

This clonotype occurred many times. This rearrangement joins TRBV2 to TRBJ2-3; no reliable D call. Germline CDR1 and CDR2: SNHLY and FYNNEI. The CDR3 covers 16 residues. V was pared by 1 base and J by 3 bases, with 14 bases between. CDR3 DNA sequence: TGTGCCAGCAGTGAAGAGGCCGGCAGTTATACAGATACGCAGTATTTT. Translating gives CASSEEAGSYTDTQYF. Combining the CDR3 with reference TRBV2 and TRBJ2-3 gives the whole variable domain EPEVTQTPSHQVTQMGQEVILRCVPISNHLYFYWYRQILGQKVEFLVSFYNNEISEKSEIFDDQFSVERPDGSNFTLKIRSTKLEDSAMYFCASSEEAGSYTDTQYFGPGTRLTVL.

Regarding this clonotype: This may arise from a read error, as a much more abundant clone is one base away. V gene TRBV6-1 combines with J gene TRBJ2-2, with 8 bases that match TRBD2. From germline, CDR1 is MNHNS and CDR2 SASEGT. Germline trimming cut 11 bases from V and 4 bases from J; bases unmatched to any gene: 15. This CDR3 has 16 residues. This CDR3 reads CAGGKWAGGSTGELFF. The CDR3 coding sequence is TGTGCCGGCGGGAAATGGGCGGGAGGATCCACCGGGGAGCTGTTTTTT.

This clonotype was detected many times. The genes are TRBV28 and TRBJ1-5, with 7 bases fitting TRBD1. Trimming at V came to 6 bases and at J to 0 bases, leaving 11 bases not matched to a gene. The CDR3 spans 17 residues. The V gene's germline CDR1 is MDHEN and CDR2 SYDVKM. For the CDR3, the DNA is TGTGCCAGCAGCCCGACAGGGAGAATGACTAGCAATCAGCCCCAGCATTTT. Protein: CASSPTGRMTSNQPQHF.

At least ten counts were recorded for this clonotype. This chain joins TRBV12-3 or TRBV12-4 and TRBJ1-1; D remains ambiguous. Trimming removed 5 bases from V and 3 bases from J, with 4 bases in between. The CDR3 is 11 residues long. CDR3 sequence: CASSTHTEAFF. The CDR3 region has the DNA TGTGCCAGCAGTACACACACTGAAGCTTTCTTT.

This clonotype was seen ten or more times. V and J are TRBV28 and TRBJ1-2, with a weak D call TRBD1 (6 bases). There are 15 residues in the CDR3. V was trimmed by 5 bases and J by 8 bases, leaving 21 bases between them. From germline, CDR1 is MDHEN and CDR2 SYDVKM. CDR3 sequence: CASSRAGGSRGGYTF. CDR3 DNA sequence: TGTGCCAGCAGTCGGGCGGGCGGTTCCAGGGGAGGCTACACCTTC.

V and J are TRBV24-1 and TRBJ2-2, with D perhaps being TRBD1 or TRBD2 (5 bases each). Germline lookup yields CDR1 KGHDR and CDR2 SFDVKD. V dropped 2 bases and J dropped 1 base, with 7 bases sitting between them. The CDR3 contains 15 residues. In DNA form, the CDR3 reads TGTGCCACCAGTGATTCGGGACGGAACACCGGGGAGCTGTTTTTT. This sequence encodes CATSDSGRNTGELFF.

CDR3 DNA: TGTGCCAGCAGTCATGGGGACAGGGGGTCCTACGAGCAGTACTTC. Its translation is CASSHGDRGSYEQYF. J is TRBJ2-7 and V is TRBV3-1; TRBD1 matches at 11 bases. Germline values: CDR1 LGHDT, CDR2 YNNKEL (reference sequence). The J segment lost 1 base and the V segment lost 6 bases, leaving 5 bases of the junction unmatched. This CDR3 comprises 15 residues.

This clonotype appeared many times. The genes are TRBV18 and TRBJ1-1, with a weak D call TRBD1 (6 bases). The germline gives CDR1 KGHSH, CDR2 LQKENI. The CDR3 has 13 amino acids. The V gene lost 8 bases and the J gene lost 3 bases, with 13 bases spanning the gap. CDR3 nucleotides: TGTGCCAGCAGCTTGGACAGCTACACTGAAGCTTTCTTT. Its protein product is CASSLDSYTEAFF.

This clonotype was detected ten times or more. V and J are TRBV18 and TRBJ2-5; 8 bases align to TRBD1. After removal of 3 bases from V and 3 bases from J, the junction contained 3 bases not matched to a gene. The V gene's germline CDR1 is KGHSH and CDR2 LQKENI. The CDR3 is 14 amino acids. CDR3: CASSPMDREETQYF. The CDR3 DNA follows: TGTGCCAGCTCACCCATGGACAGGGAAGAGACCCAGTACTTC.

On this clonotype itself: This may arise from a read error, as a much more abundant clone is one base away. The chain links TRBV6-1 to TRBJ2-5; 12 positions match TRBD2. The CDR3 has 17 residues. J gave up 4 bases and V 8 bases, and 14 bases lay outside the gene matches. CDR1 is MNHNS and CDR2 is SASEGT in the germline V gene. CDR3: CASYPWASGRDRETQYF. The CDR3 DNA follows: TGTGCCAGCTACCCCTGGGCTAGCGGGAGGGATCGAGAGACCCAGTACTTC.

Comments on this clonotype: It is likely a read error: a sequence one base away is far more abundant. J is TRBJ1-5 and V is TRBV27; 8 bases are a match to TRBD1. The germline V gene has CDR1 MNHEY and CDR2 SMNVEV (reference sequence). The CDR3 consists of 16 residues. V trimming: 5 bases; J trimming: 0 bases; junction bases outside the gene matches: 6. CDR3 DNA: TGTGCCAGCAGTCCCAGGGGGCGCGGTAGCAATCAGCCCCAGCATTTT. This translates into CASSPRGRGSNQPQHF.

The table lists this clonotype with many counts. The chain joins TRBV2 to TRBJ2-1, with 9 bases aligning to TRBD2. Looked up from germline, CDR1 is SNHLY and CDR2 is FYNNEI. The ends lost 0 bases at V and 4 bases at J; junction bases unmatched: 7. This CDR3 region has 17 residues. The CDR3 reads CASSEASGSLDYNEQFF. The CDR3 region has the DNA TGTGCCAGCAGTGAAGCTAGCGGGAGTTTAGATTACAATGAGCAGTTCTTC. Together with reference TRBV2 and TRBJ2-1, the CDR3 gives the full variable domain: EPEVTQTPSHQVTQMGQEVILRCVPISNHLYFYWYRQILGQKVEFLVSFYNNEISEKSEIFDDQFSVERPDGSNFTLKIRSTKLEDSAMYFCASSEASGSLDYNEQFFGPGTRLTVL.

The chain couples TRBV6-1 to TRBJ2-4; possible D gene TRBD1, 6 bases. Germline CDR1 is MNHNS and CDR2 is SASEGT. The V and J ends lost 8 bases and 10 bases respectively, with 18 bases between them. This CDR3 is built from 13 residues. CDR3 sequence: CASCQDSLNIQYF. In DNA form, the CDR3 reads TGTGCCAGCTGCCAGGACAGCCTCAATATTCAGTACTTC.

J is TRBJ2-7 and V is TRBV30, with a possible D match to TRBD1 (6 bases). V lost 2 bases and J lost 1, with 12 bases in between. The CDR3 loop spans 14 amino acids. Germline CDR1 is GTSNPN and CDR2 is SVGIG (reference sequence). CDR3 protein: CAWSSGVGSYEQYF. DNA of the CDR3: TGTGCCTGGAGTTCAGGGGTCGGGTCCTACGAGCAGTACTTC.

Many counts were recorded for this clonotype. CDR3 bases: TGTGCCAGCAGTTTAGGGCAGGGGCCTGGAAACACCATATATTTT. It specifies CASSLGQGPGNTIYF. The chain combines TRBV28 with TRBJ1-3; weak D call: TRBD1 (6 bases). Looked up from germline, CDR1 is MDHEN and CDR2 is SYDVKM. This CDR3 comprises 15 residues. V lost 2 bases and J 2 bases, leaving 10 bases between the germline ends. The variable domain in full, completed from reference TRBV28 and TRBJ1-3, reads DVKVTQSSRYLVKRTGEKVFLECVQDMDHENMFWYRQDPGLGLRLIYFSYDVKMKEKGDIPEGYSVSREKKERFSLILESASTNQTSMYLCASSLGQGPGNTIYFGEGSWLTVV.